The 15 T cell receptor beta chains below were found in one sample sequenced in a study of CD8 T cells in ankylosing spondylitis. TCRdb analysed the 5' RACE reads with MiXCR anew, one entry per CDR3 protein. Of around 100,000 distinct CDR3 sequences in the sample, under 30% were seen once. Sequencing was carried out using synovial fluid, either unsorted or a sorted T cell fraction (not recorded which). Receptor source: a male donor with ankylosing spondylitis.

The rearrangement uses TRBV2 and TRBJ2-3; D remains unclear. This CDR3 spans 12 amino acids. Looked up from germline, CDR1 is SNHLY and CDR2 is FYNNEI. Trimming pared 2 bases from V and 7 bases from J, leaving 7 bases between. This chain's CDR3 is CASSEKTYTQYF. The CDR3 nucleotides are TGTGCCAGCAGTGAAAAAACCTATACGCAGTATTTT.

This chain links TRBV14 with TRBJ1-2; D ambiguous. In germline, CDR1 is SGHDN, CDR2 FVKESK. V was shortened by 5 bases and J by 7 bases, with 11 bases between the two germline ends. The CDR3 has 12 amino acids. For the CDR3, the DNA is TGTGCCAGCAGCGAAACTTTTTCTGGCTACACCTTC. This gives the protein CASSETFSGYTF. Complete variable domain (other parts from reference TRBV14 and TRBJ1-2): EAGVTQFPSHSVIEKGQTVTLRCDPISGHDNLYWYRRVMGKEIKFLLHFVKESKQDESGMPNNRFLAERTGGTYSTLKVQPAELEDSGVYFCASSETFSGYTFGSGTRLTVV.

This clonotype has just a few counts. This chain joins TRBV7-2 and TRBJ1-1; D gene unclear. V lost 3 bases to trimming and J lost 5 bases, with 13 bases between them. The length of the CDR3 is 14 residues. The germline V gene encodes CDR1 SGHTA and CDR2 FQGNSA. The CDR3 loop is CASSFSTGVTEAFF. The CDR3 DNA follows: TGTGCCAGCAGCTTCTCGACGGGTGTAACTGAAGCTTTCTTT.

The V call is TRBV11-3, the J call TRBJ2-7; D call uncertain. Germline loops: CDR1 SGHNT, CDR2 YENEEA. V gave up 1 base and J gave up 7 bases, with 11 bases separating them. This CDR3 is built from 13 residues. The CDR3 DNA reads TGTGCCAGCAGCTTAGCTGTAGCCCGGGAGCAGTACGTC. It is translated as CASSLAVAREQYV.

For this clonotype: The junction differs from germline at one of its ends, possibly a read error. The V and J genes are TRBV3-1 and TRBJ1-1; possibly TRBD1 for D (6 bases). Germline V lookup: CDR1 LGHDT, CDR2 YNNKEL (reference sequence). This CDR3 comprises 13 residues. In DNA form, the CDR3 reads TGTGCCAGCAGTCAAGGGGGGGGGACTGAAGCTTTCTTT. Translating it yields CASSQGGGTEAFF.

This rearrangement joins TRBV30 to TRBJ2-5; no definite D call. The CDR3 covers 13 residues. Looked up from germline, CDR1 is GTSNPN and CDR2 is SVGIG (reference sequence). Trimming removed 0 bases from V and 5 bases from J, with 10 bases in between. DNA of the CDR3: TGTGCCTGGAGTGTAAACGGGCCTGAGACCCAGTACTTC. Amino acids: CAWSVNGPETQYF.

This clonotype turned up a few times. J is TRBJ2-1 and V is TRBV24-1, with 7 bases identical to TRBD1. V trimming: 6 bases; J trimming: 10 bases; junction bases outside the gene matches: 8. Germline CDR1 KGHDR, CDR2 SFDVKD. The CDR3 consists of 13 residues. The CDR3 loop is CATSMTGNGEQFF. The CDR3 nucleotides read TGTGCCACCAGTATGACAGGGAACGGCGAGCAGTTCTTC.

This clonotype turned up a few times. The J gene is TRBJ2-2, the V gene TRBV7-7, with D unresolved. The CDR3 spans 14 residues. The germline V and J ends were trimmed by 2 bases and 1 base, with 5 bases remaining between them. The germline gives CDR1 SSHAT, CDR2 FNYEAQ (reference sequence). The CDR3 spells CASSLTRNTGELFF. As DNA, the CDR3 is TGTGCCAGCAGCTTAACAAGGAACACCGGGGAGCTGTTTTTT.

The chain recombines TRBV10-3 with TRBJ2-2, with D possibly called TRBD1 or TRBD2 (6 bases each). From germline, CDR1 is ENHRY and CDR2 SYGVKD. The CDR3 length is 15 residues. V was trimmed by 9 bases and J by 2 bases, leaving 16 bases between them. The CDR3 bases are TGTGCCATACGGGTGAGGGGGACTAACACCGGGGAGCTGTTTTTT. This encodes CAIRVRGTNTGELFF.

There are a few counts of this clonotype. The rearrangement uses TRBV29-1 and TRBJ1-4; D unresolved. Germline-derived CDR1 and CDR2 are SQVTM and ANQGSEA. CDR3 length equals 16 residues. Deletions cut 6 bases from V and 1 base from J, with 18 bases between. The CDR3 coding sequence is TGCAGCGTGGCGACCCGGCGCTTAGGAACTAATGAAAAACTGTTTTTT. Amino acid sequence: CSVATRRLGTNEKLFF.

This clonotype was found many times. The chain combines TRBV20-1 with TRBJ2-3, with TRBD2 identical over 7 bases. The CDR3 is made up of 14 amino acids. Germline lookup yields CDR1 DFQATT and CDR2 SNEGSKA (reference sequence). After removal of 5 bases from V and 3 bases from J, the junction contained 8 bases not matched to a gene. The DNA of the CDR3 is TGCAGTGCTCCCAGGCCCGGGGGGACAGATACGCAGTATTTT. Encoded protein: CSAPRPGGTDTQYF.

For the CDR3, the DNA is TGTGCCAGCAGTTCTCACAGGGGGTTCAACACTGAAGCTTTCTTT. Translating it yields CASSSHRGFNTEAFF. This rearrangement joins TRBV25-1 to TRBJ1-1; 8 bases fit TRBD1. J lost 2 bases, V lost 5 bases, and 7 bases had no gene match. CDR1 and CDR2 from the germline V gene are MGHDK and SYGVNS. CDR3 length: 15 residues. Looking up the rest from reference TRBV25-1 and TRBJ1-1 gives the full variable domain: EADIYQTPRYLVIGTGKKITLECSQTMGHDKMYWYQQDPGMELHLIHYSYGVNSTEKGDLSSESTVSRIRTEHFPLTLESARPSHTSQYLCASSSHRGFNTEAFFGQGTRLTVV.

The V gene is TRBV29-1, the J gene TRBJ2-1, with TRBD1 as a possible D gene (6 bases). The V end lost 1 base, the J end lost 3 bases, and 13 bases lay between the germline ends. The CDR3 is 15 amino acids. Germline V gene data show CDR1 as SQVTM and CDR2 as ANQGSEA. The CDR3 sequence is CSVEGGTRIYNEQFF. CDR3 coding DNA: TGCAGCGTTGAAGGAGGGACAAGAATCTACAATGAGCAGTTCTTC.

The V and J genes are TRBV5-1 and TRBJ2-3, with TRBD2 identical over 7 bases. Germline CDR1 SGHRS, CDR2 YFSETQ. The CDR3 contains 14 residues. V shed 0 bases, J shed 4 bases, and the junction held 2 bases outside the gene matches. CDR3 in amino acids: CASSLARGSDTQYF. Written as DNA, the CDR3 is TGCGCCAGCAGCTTGGCGCGGGGGTCAGATACGCAGTATTTT.

This clonotype was picked up many times. V usage is TRBV19 and J usage is TRBJ2-1, with 11 nucleotides matching TRBD2. The germline V gene encodes CDR1 LNHDA and CDR2 SQIVND (reference sequence). The CDR3 has 16 amino acids. The V gene end was trimmed by 4 bases and the J gene end by 7 bases; junction bases not matched to a gene: 9. This chain's CDR3 is CASSSSGRARINEQFF. The CDR3 bases are TGTGCCAGTAGTAGTAGCGGGAGGGCCCGGATAAATGAGCAGTTCTTC.